One sample yielded the 2 T cell receptor beta chains listed below, sequenced in a study of response to subunit inactivated influenza vaccine (dated by TCRdb to 2017 to 2018). Libraries were made using RT-PCR. This sample was sequenced with an Illumina HiSeq 2500. TCRdb reworked the public reads: Q25 trimming with fastp, MiXCR clone assembly, productive beta chains retained. CDR3 protein duplicates are merged, each entry listing the most common genes and DNA. Counted in this sample were more than 500,000 distinct CDR3 sequences; 11% of them appeared once. Around 10% of the sample is taken by the ten largest. These sequences were also reported in another study, on T cells expressing NK-cell markers. In that second paper, the authors write: 5'RACE template switching, by which a universal primer site and unique molecular identifiers were added, was used to make TCR beta cDNA libraries.

The sample was PBMCs from blood, taken on the day of vaccination. The source is a middle-aged man who received an inactivated influenza vaccine. Donor details come from another sample of the same person, matched by shared clones.

This clonotype was seen repeatedly, ten times or more. The rearrangement joins TRBV4-3 to TRBJ2-7; 7 nucleotides align to TRBD1. CDR1 and CDR2 from the germline V gene are LGHNA and YSLEER. The V segment lost 4 bases and the J segment 2 bases; nucleotides outside the gene matches: 8. The CDR3 length is 15 residues. CDR3: CASSLDDDRAYEQYF. Written as DNA, the CDR3 is TGCGCCAGCAGCCTGGATGATGACAGGGCCTACGAGCAGTACTTC.

This clonotype occurred a few times. J is TRBJ2-1 and V is TRBV6-1; 8 bases align to TRBD2. V trimming: 6 bases; J trimming: 4 bases; junction bases outside the gene matches: 2. Per the germline V gene, CDR1 is MNHNS and CDR2 is SASEGT. This CDR3 contains 13 residues. CDR3 sequence (DNA): TGTGCCAGCAGACTAGCGGTGTACAATGAGCAGTTCTTC. Translation: CASRLAVYNEQFF.